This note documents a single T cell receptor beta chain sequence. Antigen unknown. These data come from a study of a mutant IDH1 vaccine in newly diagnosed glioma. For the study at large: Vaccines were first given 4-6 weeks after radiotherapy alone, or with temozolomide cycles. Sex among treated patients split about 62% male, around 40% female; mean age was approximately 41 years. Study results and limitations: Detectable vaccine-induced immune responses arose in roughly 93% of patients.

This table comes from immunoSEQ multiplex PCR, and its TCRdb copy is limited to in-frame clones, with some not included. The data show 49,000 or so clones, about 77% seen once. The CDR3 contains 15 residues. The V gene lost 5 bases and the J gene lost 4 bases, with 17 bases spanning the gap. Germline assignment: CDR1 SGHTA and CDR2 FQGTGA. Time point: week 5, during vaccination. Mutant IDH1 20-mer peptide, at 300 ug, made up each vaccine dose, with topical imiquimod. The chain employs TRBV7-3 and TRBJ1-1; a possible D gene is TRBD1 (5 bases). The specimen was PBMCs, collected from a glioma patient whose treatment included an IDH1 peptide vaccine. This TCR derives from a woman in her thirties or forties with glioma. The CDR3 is CASSPRGGRTTEAFF. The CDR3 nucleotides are TGTGCCAGCAGCCCGCGCGGGGGTCGGACCACTGAAGCTTTCTTT.